This T cell receptor (beta chain) is from a study of blood T cell repertoires in COVID-19. Looked up from germline, CDR1 is MNHNS and CDR2 is SASEGT. The CDR3 totals 14 residues. Trimming removed 3 bases from V and 4 bases from J, with 10 bases in between. Method: immunoSEQ multiplex PCR; TCRdb's copy keeps in-frame clones and lacks some. The sample comprises a few hundred thousand clones, 90% of which are singletons, and about 4% rests with the top ten. The clonotype was recovered from a woman between 35 and 50 years old with acute or convalescent COVID-19. The chain uses TRBV6-1 and TRBJ1-5; D might be TRBD1 (6 bases). The sequenced material came from peripheral blood. In DNA, the CDR3 is TGTGCCAGCAGTGACAGGGGCCGGAATCAGCCCCAGCATTTT. Protein: CASSDRGRNQPQHF.